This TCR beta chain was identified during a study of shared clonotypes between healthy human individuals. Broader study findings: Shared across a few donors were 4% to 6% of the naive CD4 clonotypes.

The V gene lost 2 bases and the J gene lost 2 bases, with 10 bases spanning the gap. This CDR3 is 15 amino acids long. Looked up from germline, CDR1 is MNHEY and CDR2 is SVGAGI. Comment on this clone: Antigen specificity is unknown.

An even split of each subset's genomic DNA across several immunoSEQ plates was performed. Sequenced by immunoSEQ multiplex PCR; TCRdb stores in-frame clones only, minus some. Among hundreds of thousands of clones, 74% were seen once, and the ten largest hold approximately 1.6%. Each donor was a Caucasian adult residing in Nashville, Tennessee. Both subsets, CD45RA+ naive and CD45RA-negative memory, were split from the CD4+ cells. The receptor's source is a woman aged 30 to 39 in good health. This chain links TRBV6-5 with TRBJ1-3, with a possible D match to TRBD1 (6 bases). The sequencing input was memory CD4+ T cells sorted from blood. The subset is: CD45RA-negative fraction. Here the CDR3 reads CASSYVGGAGNTIYF. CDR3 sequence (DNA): TGTGCCAGCAGTTACGTAGGGGGAGCTGGAAACACCATATATTTT.